Each of the 18 T cell receptor beta chains below was sequenced from the same sample in a study of CD8+ T cells in alopecia areata. TCR sequencing used cDNA made by reverse transcription of extracted RNA. Profiling relied on immunoSEQ multiplex PCR, and the TCRdb table lists in-frame clones only, not all of them. Here the sample spans 110,000 to 150,000 clones, nearly 55% being singletons. Specified treatment: oral pan-JAK inhibitor, 5-10 mg twice daily. Sequencing used CD8+ T cells sorted from blood, obtained at week 4, from a patient treated with tofacitinib. Every receptor here comes from a human donor with alopecia areata.

The CDR3 bases are TGTGCCAGCAGTGAACGGCAGGATGATGGCTACACCTTC. It yields the protein CASSERQDDGYTF. The rearrangement links TRBV6-1 to TRBJ1-2; no clear D gene. Germline CDR1 is MNHNS and CDR2 is SASEGT. CDR3 length: 13 amino acids. V was clipped by 2 bases and J by 6 bases, with 10 bases between them.

The rearrangement uses TRBV7-9 and TRBJ1-5, with a tentative D call TRBD1 (5 bases). In germline, CDR1 is SEHNR, CDR2 FQNEAQ (reference sequence). The CDR3 contains 15 residues. The V and J ends lost 4 bases and 1 base respectively, with 11 bases between them. The CDR3 DNA follows: TGTGCCAGCAGCTGGGACGGGGGGAGCAATCAGCCCCAGCATTTT. Translation: CASSWDGGSNQPQHF.

This clone was seen only a few times. V gene TRBV7-9 combines with J gene TRBJ2-2, with D unresolved. Germline-derived CDR1 and CDR2 are SEHNR and FQNEAQ (reference sequence). This CDR3 comprises 15 residues. The V end was cut by 4 bases, the J end by 4 bases, with 13 bases between. This CDR3 reads CASSSWPSGTGELFF. As DNA, the CDR3 is TGTGCCAGCAGCTCTTGGCCCTCCGGCACCGGGGAGCTGTTTTTT.

The chain recombines TRBV5-7 with TRBJ2-5; TRBD1 matches 10 bases. TRBV5-7 is an ORF, with its function uncertain. The CDR3 covers 15 residues. V was pared by 4 bases and J by 3 bases, with 6 bases of the junction left unmatched. The CDR3 protein is CASSKIGTGEETQYF. The CDR3 nucleotides are TGTGCCAGCAGCAAGATTGGGACAGGGGAAGAGACCCAGTACTTC.

The CDR3 nucleotides read TGTGCCAGCAGCTTGGAAGGGGGCATGAATGAGCAGTTCTTC. It codes for CASSLEGGMNEQFF. The chain joins TRBV5-6 to TRBJ2-1; 7 positions agree with TRBD1. CDR1 is SGHDT and CDR2 is YYEEEE in the germline V gene. Trimming took 0 bases from V and 7 from J; bases not matched to a gene: 4. The CDR3 contains 14 residues.

This clone was detected only a few times. V usage is TRBV27 and J usage is TRBJ2-7; maybe TRBD2 (5 bases). Trimming took 5 bases from V and 6 from J, leaving 17 bases between them. CDR1 is MNHEY and CDR2 is SMNVEV in the germline V gene (reference sequence). CDR3 length equals 14 residues. CDR3 loop: CASSPRENWIEQYF. In nucleotides, the CDR3 is TGTGCCAGCAGTCCAAGGGAGAATTGGATCGAGCAGTACTTC.

V and J are TRBV4-3 and TRBJ1-6, with 7 bases identical to TRBD1. Germline CDR1 reads LGHNA; CDR2 reads YSLEER. With V trimmed by 5 bases and J by 8 bases, 6 bases remained unmatched. The CDR3 length is 14 residues. The CDR3 loop reads CASSYQGEHSPLHF. DNA for the CDR3: TGCGCCAGCAGCTACCAGGGGGAGCATTCACCCCTCCACTTT.

CDR3 in amino acids: CAGRQDLTETQYF. CDR3 in DNA: TGTGCCGGTCGACAGGATCTCACGGAGACCCAGTACTTC. V is TRBV7-9 and J is TRBJ2-5; the D gene is possibly TRBD1 (6 bases). V lost 11 bases and J lost 5, with 18 bases in between. The CDR3 length is 13 residues. The germline gives CDR1 SEHNR, CDR2 FQNEAQ (reference sequence).

There are a few counts of this clone. The chain couples TRBV27 to TRBJ2-2; D gene ambiguous. The CDR3 extends over 14 amino acids. Germline assignment: CDR1 MNHEY and CDR2 SMNVEV (reference sequence). V was clipped by 2 bases and J by 4 bases, with 8 bases between them. In nucleotides, the CDR3 is TGTGCCAGCAGTTTAAAGGCTCGCACCGGGGAGCTGTTTTTT. This gives the protein CASSLKARTGELFF.

The gene calls are TRBV19 and TRBJ1-1, with TRBD1 matching 9 bases. The germline gives CDR1 LNHDA, CDR2 SQIVND (reference sequence). V gave up 7 bases and J gave up 0 bases; unmatched junction bases: 6. This CDR3 has 15 residues. CDR3 sequence: CASIRTGGLNTEAFF. DNA for the CDR3: TGTGCCAGTATTCGTACAGGGGGCTTGAACACTGAAGCTTTCTTT.

The CDR3 loop reads CASSLTYAAYGYTF. The CDR3 bases are TGTGCCAGCAGTTTAACTTACGCGGCCTATGGCTACACCTTC. The V call is TRBV27, the J call TRBJ1-2; the D is unclear. Germline CDR1 MNHEY, CDR2 SMNVEV (reference sequence). The CDR3 is 14 amino acids. V was pared by 2 bases and J by 4 bases, with 11 bases between.

This CDR3 reads CASSDGLKTGVTEAFF. The CDR3 nucleotides read TGTGCCAGCAGTGACGGTCTGAAGACTGGGGTCACTGAAGCTTTCTTT. The chain joins TRBV2 to TRBJ1-1; unclear D gene. V gave up 3 bases and J gave up 4 bases, with 18 bases separating them. From germline, CDR1 is SNHLY and CDR2 FYNNEI. There are 16 residues in the CDR3.

The chain recombines TRBV5-6 with TRBJ2-5; no definite D call. The CDR3 extends over 14 amino acids. V lost 0 bases and J lost 5, with 11 bases in between. Germline CDR1 is SGHDT and CDR2 is YYEEEE. CDR3 sequence: CASSLGLNEETQYF. DNA for the CDR3: TGTGCCAGCAGCTTGGGGCTAAACGAGGAGACCCAGTACTTC.

This sequence joins TRBV2 and TRBJ1-1, with TRBD1 matching over 12 bases. This CDR3 comprises 15 residues. Germline V gene sequence: CDR1 SNHLY, CDR2 FYNNEI. V was pared by 8 bases and J by 4 bases, with 8 bases of the junction left unmatched. CDR3: CASVPPGQGATEAFF. CDR3 coding DNA: TGTGCCAGCGTGCCCCCGGGACAGGGGGCCACTGAAGCTTTCTTT.

The V and J genes are TRBV5-6 and TRBJ1-1; D ambiguous. The CDR3 has 15 amino acids. V dropped 4 bases and J dropped 6 bases, with 19 bases sitting between them. Per the germline V gene, CDR1 is SGHDT and CDR2 is YYEEEE. CDR3 region: CASSLGVEGAAEAFF. The CDR3 nucleotides are TGTGCCAGCAGCCTTGGTGTTGAGGGAGCGGCTGAAGCTTTCTTT.

This chain connects TRBV5-4 to TRBJ1-1; D is unclear. The germline V and J ends were trimmed by 6 bases and 1 base, with 7 bases remaining between them. Per the germline V gene, CDR1 is SGHNT and CDR2 is YYREEE (reference sequence). The CDR3 covers 12 residues. CDR3 bases: TGTGCCAGCACGGAAGAGAACACTGAAGCTTTCTTT. Its protein product is CASTEENTEAFF.

This chain uses TRBV11-2 with TRBJ2-7, with no clear D. V was clipped by 0 bases and J by 0 bases, with 3 bases between them. This CDR3 is built from 13 residues. The germline gives CDR1 SGHAT, CDR2 FQNNGV. CDR3: CASSLDLSYEQYF. The CDR3 bases are TGTGCCAGCAGCTTAGATCTCTCCTACGAGCAGTACTTC. Supplemented by reference TRBV11-2 and TRBJ2-7, the full variable domain reads EAGVAQSPRYKIIEKRQSVAFWCNPISGHATLYWYQQILGQGPKLLIQFQNNGVVDDSQLPKDRFSAERLKGVDSTLKIQPAKLEDSAVYLCASSLDLSYEQYFGPGTRLTVT.

The V call is TRBV29-1, the J call TRBJ2-1; possibly TRBD2 for D (5 bases). Germline lookup yields CDR1 SQVTM and CDR2 ANQGSEA. The CDR3 extends over 14 amino acids. Trimming removed 7 bases from V and 9 bases from J, with 22 bases in between. The CDR3 DNA reads as TGCAGCGCCCTCTCCCCAGTCCAAGAGGGTGAGCAGTTCTTC. It yields the protein CSALSPVQEGEQFF.